The sequence of this T cell receptor beta chain was determined in a study of T cell repertoires in cytomegalovirus infection. Study results and caveats: CMV carriers having the relevant HLA were flagged by cumulative public TCR beta family frequency.

TCRdb re-analysed the reads in MiXCR, keeping a single row per CDR3 protein. Of 86,000 or so distinct CDR3 sequences listed, roughly a quarter are singletons. Germline values: CDR1 SSHAT, CDR2 FNYEAQ (reference sequence). The CDR3 runs 15 residues. Germline trimming cut 0 bases from V and 1 base from J; bases unmatched to any gene: 2. The sample holds many counts of this clonotype. Its cognate antigen is unknown. This chain joins TRBV7-7 and TRBJ2-5; TRBD2 aligns across 7 bases. The specimen was CD8+ T cells from cultured PBMCs, collected from culture after CMV antigen stimulation. This clonotype was obtained from a human donor in good health (CMV status not recorded). Some clones in this sample may be carry-over from other donors' samples. DNA of the CDR3: TGTGCCAGCAGCTTAGCGGGGGGGTCCCAAGAGACCCAGTACTTC. Its translation is CASSLAGGSQETQYF.